A single sample is the source of the 20 T cell receptor beta chains below, sequenced in a study of Ad26.COV2.S vaccination and SARS-CoV-2 variants (dated by TCRdb to the early 2020s). The protocol used for the library was the immunoSEQ multiplex PCR assay. TCRdb took this table from immuneACCESS and kept in-frame rearrangements with V and J called. Such tables lack part of the clones; where checked against another copy, unresolved V genes explain under half of the gap, and the rest is unexplained. The sample data list around 100,000 clones, and more than 70% of these were observed just once. The ten largest clones represent around a sixth of the sample. Interpreted using the paper, the time point label stands for: individuals recovered from natural SARS-CoV-2 infection. The sequences come from peripheral blood, collected after recovery from COVID-19. The receptors come from a human donor who had recovered from COVID-19.

This rearrangement joins TRBV2 to TRBJ1-5; possibly TRBD1 for D (5 bases). Germline V lookup: CDR1 SNHLY, CDR2 FYNNEI. The CDR3 runs 16 residues. V lost 7 bases and J 6 bases, leaving 22 bases between the germline ends. The CDR3 here is CASKSSGNYIAQPQHF. The CDR3 DNA sequence: TGTGCCAGCAAATCCTCAGGGAACTACATAGCTCAGCCCCAGCATTTT.

The V and J genes are TRBV29-1 and TRBJ2-5, with 14 bases aligning to TRBD2. V lost 6 bases and J lost 4; bases outside the gene matches: 7. Germline V gives CDR1 SQVTM, CDR2 ANQGSEA. CDR3 length: 15 residues. The CDR3 sequence is CSVTLGLAGGETQYF. The CDR3 coding sequence is TGCAGCGTCACTTTAGGACTAGCGGGAGGAGAGACCCAGTACTTC.

This chain joins TRBV11-2 and TRBJ2-3; 12 bases map to TRBD2. The length of the CDR3 is 18 residues. V gave up 1 base and J gave up 3 bases; unmatched junction bases: 8. Looked up from germline, CDR1 is SGHAT and CDR2 is FQNNGV. In nucleotides, the CDR3 is TGTGCCAGCAGCTTAGCTCGGCCTAGCGGGAGGGCAACAGATACGCAGTATTTT. Its protein is CASSLARPSGRATDTQYF.

The chain combines TRBV6-2 or TRBV6-3 with TRBJ1-5; 11 bases are a match to TRBD1. This CDR3 region has 15 residues. Germline V lookup: CDR1 MNHEY, CDR2 SVGEGT. With V trimmed by 2 bases and J by 4 bases, 1 base remained unmatched. CDR3 loop: CASSYGTGGNQPQHF. In DNA, the CDR3 is TGTGCCAGCAGTTACGGGACAGGGGGTAATCAGCCCCAGCATTTT.

This chain connects TRBV7-2 to TRBJ2-5; 9 nucleotides match TRBD2. V trimming: 3 bases; J trimming: 4 bases; junction bases outside the gene matches: 9. The CDR3 extends over 16 amino acids. CDR1 SGHTA and CDR2 FQGNSA come from the germline V gene. The DNA of the CDR3 is TGTGCCAGCAGCTTCAATCAACTAGCGGGTAGAGAGACCCAGTACTTC. It codes for CASSFNQLAGRETQYF. Complete variable domain (other parts from reference TRBV7-2 and TRBJ2-5): GAGVSQSPSNKVTEKGKDVELRCDPISGHTALYWYRQSLGQGLEFLIYFQGNSAPDKSGLPSDRFSAERTGGSVSTLTIQRTQQEDSAVYLCASSFNQLAGRETQYFGPGTRLLVL.

Here the CDR3 reads CASSHGGETQYF. As DNA, the CDR3 is TGTGCCAGCAGCCACGGAGGGGAGACCCAGTACTTC. This sequence joins TRBV27 and TRBJ2-5; D is possibly TRBD2 (6 bases). Per the germline V gene, CDR1 is MNHEY and CDR2 is SMNVEV (reference sequence). V dropped 6 bases and J dropped 5 bases, with 10 bases sitting between them. This CDR3 is built from 12 residues.

V gene TRBV24-1 combines with J gene TRBJ2-1; D ambiguous. The CDR3 covers 12 residues. V lost 3 bases, J lost 10 bases, and 9 bases lay in between. Germline lookup yields CDR1 KGHDR and CDR2 SFDVKD. The CDR3 reads CATSDTPREQFF. In DNA form, the CDR3 reads TGTGCCACCAGTGATACTCCCCGCGAGCAGTTCTTC.

The chain couples TRBV10-3 to TRBJ2-7; TRBD1 is a possible D gene (6 bases). There are 16 residues in the CDR3. The V end lost 0 bases, the J end lost 5 bases, and 17 bases lay between the germline ends. Germline values: CDR1 ENHRY, CDR2 SYGVKD. CDR3 residues: CAISESRTVEFDEQYF. The CDR3 DNA is TGTGCCATCAGTGAGTCTAGGACAGTGGAATTTGACGAGCAGTACTTC.

This sequence joins TRBV7-2 and TRBJ1-2, with D possibly being TRBD1 (5 bases). This CDR3 region has 16 residues. Trimming stripped 1 base from V and 1 base from J, with 13 bases between. Germline assignment: CDR1 SGHTA and CDR2 FQGNSA. This chain's CDR3 is CASSLGGRRNNYGYTF. DNA of the CDR3: TGTGCCAGCAGCTTAGGGGGCAGGCGAAATAACTATGGCTACACCTTC.

This chain uses TRBV7-9 with TRBJ1-6; D ambiguous. The V and J ends lost 5 bases and 0 bases respectively, with 5 bases between them. Per germline, CDR1 SEHNR and CDR2 FQNEAQ (reference sequence). The CDR3 loop spans 14 amino acids. The CDR3 region is CASSGSSYNSPLHF. Written as DNA, the CDR3 is TGTGCCAGCAGCGGGAGCTCCTATAATTCACCCCTCCACTTT.

The chain has TRBV28 and TRBJ1-4; D is unclear. CDR3 size: 10 residues. V was trimmed by 6 bases and J by 8 bases, leaving 4 bases between them. Germline CDR1 MDHEN, CDR2 SYDVKM. This CDR3 is CASRGEKLFF. CDR3 nucleotide sequence: TGTGCCAGCAGGGGGGAAAAACTGTTTTTT. Variable domain in full (rest from reference TRBV28 and TRBJ1-4): DVKVTQSSRYLVKRTGEKVFLECVQDMDHENMFWYRQDPGLGLRLIYFSYDVKMKEKGDIPEGYSVSREKKERFSLILESASTNQTSMYLCASRGEKLFFGSGTQLSVL.

This chain joins TRBV5-1 and TRBJ1-2; no clear D gene. With 4 bases removed from V and 3 bases from J, the gap between germline ends came to 10 bases. The CDR3 spans 13 residues. Germline V gene data show CDR1 as SGHRS and CDR2 as YFSETQ. Here the CDR3 reads CASSPDGYYGYTF. The CDR3 nucleotides read TGCGCCAGCAGCCCGGACGGATACTATGGCTACACCTTC. Using reference TRBV5-1 and TRBJ1-2 for the parts outside the CDR3, the full variable domain is KAGVTQTPRYLIKTRGQQVTLSCSPISGHRSVSWYQQTPGQGLQFLFEYFSETQRNKGNFPGRFSGRQFSNSRSEMNVSTLELGDSALYLCASSPDGYYGYTFGSGTRLTVV.

This clone was observed a single time. V is TRBV2 and J is TRBJ2-7, with 7 bases lining up with TRBD2. This CDR3 spans 14 amino acids. With 4 bases clipped from V and 4 bases from J, the junction kept 7 bases outside the gene matches. Germline V CDR1 and CDR2: SNHLY, FYNNEI. In DNA, the CDR3 is TGTGCCAGCAGTGGGAGGGGAGGGTGGTACGAGCAGTACTTC. It is translated as CASSGRGGWYEQYF.

The chain employs TRBV6-5 and TRBJ2-7; 7 bases align to TRBD1. Trimming removed 5 bases from V and 2 bases from J; junction bases left unmatched: 6. Germline V gene data show CDR1 as MNHEY and CDR2 as SVGAGI. The CDR3 runs 14 residues. CDR3 sequence reads: CASSPNRGPYEQYF. In nucleotides, the CDR3 is TGTGCCAGCAGTCCTAACAGGGGCCCCTACGAGCAGTACTTC.

V gene TRBV9 combines with J gene TRBJ1-4; unclear D gene. CDR3 length: 14 residues. Deletions cut 0 bases from V and 8 bases from J, with 11 bases between. Germline CDR1 is SGDLS and CDR2 is YYNGEE. The CDR3, as DNA: TGTGCCAGCAGCGTAGGAGGGTTTCAGGAAAAACTGTTTTTT. As protein: CASSVGGFQEKLFF. The whole variable domain, filled in from reference TRBV9 and TRBJ1-4, reads DSGVTQTPKHLITATGQRVTLRCSPRSGDLSVYWYQQSLDQGLQFLIQYYNGEERAKGNILERFSAQQFPDLHSELNLSSLELGDSALYFCASSVGGFQEKLFFGSGTQLSVL.

The chain combines TRBV7-2 with TRBJ1-2, with 8 bases lining up with TRBD1. V was pared by 2 bases and J by 4 bases, with 0 bases of the junction left unmatched. Germline lookup yields CDR1 SGHTA and CDR2 FQGNSA. The CDR3 runs to 13 residues. The DNA of the CDR3 is TGTGCCAGCAGCTTAACAGGGGGCTATGGCTACACCTTC. Encoded protein: CASSLTGGYGYTF.

As regards this clone: One end of the junction varies from germline; a read error may be responsible. The chain is built from TRBV5-1 and TRBJ1-3; D uncertain. The CDR3 length is 16 residues. Germline V gene lookup returns CDR1 SGHRS and CDR2 YFSETQ. CDR3 sequence reads: CASSLVSPGLGSTIYF. For the CDR3, the DNA is TGCGCCAGCAGCTTGGTTTCCCCGGGCCTAGGAAGCACCATATATTTT.

The chain carries TRBV5-5 and TRBJ1-2; TRBD1 matches at 7 bases. There are 13 residues in the CDR3. Germline-derived CDR1 and CDR2 are SGHKS and YYEKEE (reference sequence). V lost 4 bases, J lost 2 bases, and 2 bases stayed unmatched. CDR3 sequence reads: CASSGTANYGYTF. Written as DNA, the CDR3 is TGTGCCAGCAGCGGGACAGCCAACTATGGCTACACCTTC.

The V gene is TRBV5-8, the J gene TRBJ2-2; possibly TRBD1 for D (5 bases). In germline, CDR1 is SGHTS, CDR2 YDEGEE. The ends were cut back, 6 bases at V and 7 bases at J, with 7 bases in the middle. The CDR3 extends over 11 amino acids. The DNA of the CDR3 is TGTGCCAGCACACAGGTCGGGGAGCTGTTTTTT. Residues: CASTQVGELFF.

On this clone itself: Different DNA sequences within this sample yield the same CDR3. The chain links TRBV11-3 to TRBJ2-7, with D perhaps matching TRBD1 or TRBD2 (5 bases each). CDR3 length equals 11 residues. The ends were cut back, 3 bases at V and 6 bases at J, with 6 bases in the middle. Germline V gene data show CDR1 as SGHNT and CDR2 as YENEEA. CDR3 sequence: CASSFGGEQYF. CDR3 nucleotide sequence: TGTGCCAGCAGCTTTGGGGGCGAGCAGTACTTC.